This T cell receptor (beta chain) originates from a study of blood T cell repertoires in COVID-19. Overall study context: Both acute and convalescent COVID-19 samples were obtained from the United States, Italy and Spain. Sources were T cells, B-cell-depleted T cells, or PBMCs; the material itself was cDNA or gDNA.

Per the original data handling: It was from reference gene primer amplification that nucleated cell counts were estimated. TCRdb's table, derived via immunoSEQ multiplex PCR, lists solely in-frame clones and lacks some. D and trimming come from the DNA, and the V and J calls and clone size come from that table. The sample lists about 190,000 clones, more than 75% seen once, with around 1% in the top ten. In germline, CDR1 is SEHNR, CDR2 FQNEAQ (reference sequence). This CDR3 is built from 15 residues. V shed 5 bases and J 8 bases; nucleotides not matched to a gene: 14. V is TRBV7-9 and J is TRBJ1-1, with TRBD1 matching 7 bases. The receptor was isolated from a woman aged 18-29 years who had recovered from COVID-19. The sample comprised peripheral blood. Here the CDR3 reads CASSPMGVGTDEAFF. The DNA of the CDR3 is TGTGCCAGCAGCCCGATGGGGGTAGGGACAGACGAAGCTTTCTTT.